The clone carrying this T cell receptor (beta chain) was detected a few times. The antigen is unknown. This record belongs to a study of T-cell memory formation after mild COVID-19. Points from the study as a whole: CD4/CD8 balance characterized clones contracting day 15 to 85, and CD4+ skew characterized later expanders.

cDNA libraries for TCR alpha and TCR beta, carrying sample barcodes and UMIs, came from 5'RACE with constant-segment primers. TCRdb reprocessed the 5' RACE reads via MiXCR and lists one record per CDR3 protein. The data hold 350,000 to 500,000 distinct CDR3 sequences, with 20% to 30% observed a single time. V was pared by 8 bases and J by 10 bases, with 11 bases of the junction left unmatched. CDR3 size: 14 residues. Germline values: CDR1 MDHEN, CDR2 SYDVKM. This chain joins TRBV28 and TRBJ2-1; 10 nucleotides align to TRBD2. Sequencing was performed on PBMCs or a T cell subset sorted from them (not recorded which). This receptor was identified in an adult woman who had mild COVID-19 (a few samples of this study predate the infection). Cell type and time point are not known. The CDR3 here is CASSIAGGLGEQFF. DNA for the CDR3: TGTGCCAGCTCTATAGCGGGAGGATTGGGGGAGCAGTTCTTC.